The 2 T cell receptor beta chains below were found in one sample sequenced in a study of Tregs in tolerant kidney transplant recipients. Only in-frame clones appear in the TCRdb table, and some are missing; sequencing was by immunoSEQ multiplex PCR. The profile shows over 50,000 clones, 80% to 90% of them singletons. The material was Tregs from blood, obtained before the transplant. The receptor set was obtained from a human donor who received a combined kidney and bone marrow transplant.

The chain combines TRBV5-1 with TRBJ2-1; TRBD2 matches at 8 bases. The CDR3 spans 15 residues. Germline CDR1 and CDR2: SGHRS and YFSETQ. Trimming took 3 bases from V and 5 from J; bases not matched to a gene: 7. CDR3 protein: CASSSQAGVNNEQFF. The CDR3 DNA reads as TGCGCCAGCAGCTCCCAAGCGGGAGTAAACAATGAGCAGTTCTTC.

The chain uses TRBV28 and TRBJ1-1; D unresolved. CDR3 length: 15 residues. Germline CDR1 reads MDHEN; CDR2 reads SYDVKM. V lost 7 bases and J 1 base, leaving 16 bases between the germline ends. CDR3 nucleotides: TGTGCCAGCACCCGAGACGCCCGGGCGAACACTGAAGCTTTCTTT. Translating it yields CASTRDARANTEAFF.